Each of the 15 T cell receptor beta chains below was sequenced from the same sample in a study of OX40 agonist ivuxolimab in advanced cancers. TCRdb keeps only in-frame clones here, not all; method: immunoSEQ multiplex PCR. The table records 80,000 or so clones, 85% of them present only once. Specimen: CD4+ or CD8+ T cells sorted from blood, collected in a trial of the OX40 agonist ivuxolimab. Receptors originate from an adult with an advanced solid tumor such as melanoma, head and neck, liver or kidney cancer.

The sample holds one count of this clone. The CDR3, as DNA: TGTGCCTGGAGTAACGGTAGGGGGATAGCCACAGATACGCAGTATTTT. This gives the protein CAWSNGRGIATDTQYF. The rearrangement uses TRBV30 and TRBJ2-3, with a weak D call TRBD1 (6 bases). The V and J ends lost 2 bases and 2 bases respectively, with 17 bases between them. In germline, CDR1 is GTSNPN, CDR2 SVGIG (reference sequence). This CDR3 has 16 amino acids.

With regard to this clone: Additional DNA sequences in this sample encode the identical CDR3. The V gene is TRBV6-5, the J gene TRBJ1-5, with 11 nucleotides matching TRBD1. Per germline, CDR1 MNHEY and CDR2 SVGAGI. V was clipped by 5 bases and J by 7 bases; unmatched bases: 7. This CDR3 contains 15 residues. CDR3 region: CASSPGTGGGQPQHF. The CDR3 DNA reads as TGTGCCAGCAGTCCCGGGACAGGGGGTGGACAGCCCCAGCATTTT.

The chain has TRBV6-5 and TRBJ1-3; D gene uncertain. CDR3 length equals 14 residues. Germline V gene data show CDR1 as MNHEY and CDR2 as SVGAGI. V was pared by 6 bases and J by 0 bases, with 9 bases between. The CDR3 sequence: CASSPGSSGNTIYF. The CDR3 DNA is TGTGCCAGCAGCCCCGGGAGCTCTGGAAACACCATATATTTT.

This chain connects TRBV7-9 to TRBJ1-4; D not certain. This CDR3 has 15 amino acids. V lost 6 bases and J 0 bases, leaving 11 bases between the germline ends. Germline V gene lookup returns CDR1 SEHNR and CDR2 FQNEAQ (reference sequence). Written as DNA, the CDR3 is TGTGCCAGCAGTATTGGGGATGCAACTAATGAAAAACTGTTTTTT. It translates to CASSIGDATNEKLFF.

The CDR3 region has the DNA TGCAGCGTCCGGGACACCTACGAGCAGTACTTC. Its protein is CSVRDTYEQYF. The rearrangement joins TRBV29-1 to TRBJ2-7; possible D gene TRBD1, 6 bases. CDR3 size: 11 residues. Germline-derived CDR1 and CDR2 are SQVTM and ANQGSEA. The germline V and J ends were trimmed by 6 bases and 2 bases, with 8 bases remaining between them.

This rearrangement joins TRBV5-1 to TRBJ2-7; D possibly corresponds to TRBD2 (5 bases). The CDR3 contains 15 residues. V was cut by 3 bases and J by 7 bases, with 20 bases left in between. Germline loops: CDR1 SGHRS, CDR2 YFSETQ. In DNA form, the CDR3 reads TGCGCCAGCAGCTCCTTTAGCGATCGTGTGGGTGAGCAGTACTTC. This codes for CASSSFSDRVGEQYF.

The CDR3 region has the DNA TGTGCCTGGAGTGTAAGGACGGGACTAGCGGGGTCCGGGGCCAACGTCCTGACTTTC. This sequence encodes CAWSVRTGLAGSGANVLTF. The chain has TRBV30 and TRBJ2-6, with TRBD2 matching 13 bases. The J segment lost 4 bases and the V segment lost 0 bases, leaving 9 bases of the junction unmatched. In germline, CDR1 is GTSNPN, CDR2 SVGIG (reference sequence). CDR3 length equals 19 residues.

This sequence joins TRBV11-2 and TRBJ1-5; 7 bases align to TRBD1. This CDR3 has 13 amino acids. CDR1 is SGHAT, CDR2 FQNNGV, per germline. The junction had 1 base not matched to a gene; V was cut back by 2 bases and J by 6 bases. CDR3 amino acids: CASSLTGVQPQHF. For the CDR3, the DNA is TGTGCCAGCAGCTTAACAGGGGTTCAGCCCCAGCATTTT.

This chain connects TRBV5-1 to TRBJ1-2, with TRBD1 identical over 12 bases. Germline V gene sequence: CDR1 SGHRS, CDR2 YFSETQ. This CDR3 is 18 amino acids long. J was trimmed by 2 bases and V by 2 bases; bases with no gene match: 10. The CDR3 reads CASSLPGGTGGQNYGYTF. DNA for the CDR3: TGCGCCAGCAGCTTACCCGGTGGGACAGGGGGCCAGAACTATGGCTACACCTTC.

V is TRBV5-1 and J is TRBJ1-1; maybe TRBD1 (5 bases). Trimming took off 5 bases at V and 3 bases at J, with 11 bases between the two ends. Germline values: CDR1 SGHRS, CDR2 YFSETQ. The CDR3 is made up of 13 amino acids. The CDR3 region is CASRRGGDTEAFF. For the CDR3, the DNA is TGCGCCAGCAGAAGGGGTGGGGACACTGAAGCTTTCTTT. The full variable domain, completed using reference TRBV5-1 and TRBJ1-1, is KAGVTQTPRYLIKTRGQQVTLSCSPISGHRSVSWYQQTPGQGLQFLFEYFSETQRNKGNFPGRFSGRQFSNSRSEMNVSTLELGDSALYLCASRRGGDTEAFFGQGTRLTVV.

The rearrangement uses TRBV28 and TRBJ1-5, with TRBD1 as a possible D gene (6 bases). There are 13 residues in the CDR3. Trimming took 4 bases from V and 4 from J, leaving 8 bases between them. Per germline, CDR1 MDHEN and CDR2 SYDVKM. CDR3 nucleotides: TGTGCCAGCAGTTACAGGGAGAATCAGCCCCAGCATTTT. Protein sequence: CASSYRENQPQHF.

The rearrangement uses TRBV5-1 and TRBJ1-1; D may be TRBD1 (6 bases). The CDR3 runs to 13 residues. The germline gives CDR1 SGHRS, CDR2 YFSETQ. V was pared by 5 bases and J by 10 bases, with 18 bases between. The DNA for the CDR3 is TGCGCCAGCAGTCTCGGGGGGCGATTAGGAGCTTTCTTT. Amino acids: CASSLGGRLGAFF. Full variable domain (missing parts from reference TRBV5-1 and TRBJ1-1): KAGVTQTPRYLIKTRGQQVTLSCSPISGHRSVSWYQQTPGQGLQFLFEYFSETQRNKGNFPGRFSGRQFSNSRSEMNVSTLELGDSALYLCASSLGGRLGAFFGQGTRLTVV.

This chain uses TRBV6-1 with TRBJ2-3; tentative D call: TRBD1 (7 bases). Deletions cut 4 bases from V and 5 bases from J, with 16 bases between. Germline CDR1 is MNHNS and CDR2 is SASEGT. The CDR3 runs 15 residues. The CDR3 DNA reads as TGTGCCAGCAGTGCCAGGGGGGCGCGGGTAGATACGCAGTATTTT. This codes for CASSARGARVDTQYF.

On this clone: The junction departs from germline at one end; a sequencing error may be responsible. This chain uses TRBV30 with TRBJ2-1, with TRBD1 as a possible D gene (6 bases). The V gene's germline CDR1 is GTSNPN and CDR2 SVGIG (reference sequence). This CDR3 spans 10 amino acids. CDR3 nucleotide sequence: TGTGCCGGGAGAGACAGGGAGCAGTTCTTC. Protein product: CAGRDREQFF.

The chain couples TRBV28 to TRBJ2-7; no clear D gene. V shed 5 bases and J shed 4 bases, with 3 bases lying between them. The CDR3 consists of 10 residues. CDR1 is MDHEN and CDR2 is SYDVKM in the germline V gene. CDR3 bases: TGTGCCAGCAGTCGGTACGAGCAGTACTTC. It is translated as CASSRYEQYF.